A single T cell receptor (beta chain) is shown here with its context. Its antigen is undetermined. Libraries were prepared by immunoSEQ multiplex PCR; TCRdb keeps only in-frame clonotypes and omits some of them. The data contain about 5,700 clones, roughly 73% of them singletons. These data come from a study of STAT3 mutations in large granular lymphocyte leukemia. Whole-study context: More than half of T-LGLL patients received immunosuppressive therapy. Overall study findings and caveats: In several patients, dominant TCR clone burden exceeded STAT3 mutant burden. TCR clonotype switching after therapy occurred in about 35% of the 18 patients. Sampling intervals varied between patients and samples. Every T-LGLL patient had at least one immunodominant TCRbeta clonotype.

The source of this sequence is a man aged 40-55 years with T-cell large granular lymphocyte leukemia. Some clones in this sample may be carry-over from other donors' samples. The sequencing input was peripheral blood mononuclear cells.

The CDR3 sequence: CASSQAPVGAGLGNEQFF. The CDR3 DNA reads TGTGCCAGCAGCCAAGCGCCCGTTGGGGCAGGCCTTGGCAATGAGCAGTTCTTC. The gene calls are TRBV4-2 and TRBJ2-1; TRBD1 is a possible D gene (5 bases). The ends were cut back, 1 base at V and 6 bases at J, with 22 bases in the middle. CDR1 and CDR2 (germline): LGHNA, YNFKEQ. This CDR3 spans 18 amino acids.